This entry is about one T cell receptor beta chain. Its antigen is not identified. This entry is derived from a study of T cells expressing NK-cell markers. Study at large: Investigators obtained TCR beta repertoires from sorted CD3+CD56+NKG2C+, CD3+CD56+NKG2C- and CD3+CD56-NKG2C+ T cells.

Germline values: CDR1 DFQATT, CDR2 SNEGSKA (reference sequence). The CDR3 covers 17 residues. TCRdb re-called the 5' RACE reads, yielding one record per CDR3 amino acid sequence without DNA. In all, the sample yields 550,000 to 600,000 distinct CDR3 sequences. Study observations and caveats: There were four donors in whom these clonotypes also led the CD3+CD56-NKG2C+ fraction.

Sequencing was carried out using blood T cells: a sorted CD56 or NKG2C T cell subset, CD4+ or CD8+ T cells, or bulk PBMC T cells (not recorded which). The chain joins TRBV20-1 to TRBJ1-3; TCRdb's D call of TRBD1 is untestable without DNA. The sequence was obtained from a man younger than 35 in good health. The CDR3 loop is CSARVRQGIRSGNTIYF.